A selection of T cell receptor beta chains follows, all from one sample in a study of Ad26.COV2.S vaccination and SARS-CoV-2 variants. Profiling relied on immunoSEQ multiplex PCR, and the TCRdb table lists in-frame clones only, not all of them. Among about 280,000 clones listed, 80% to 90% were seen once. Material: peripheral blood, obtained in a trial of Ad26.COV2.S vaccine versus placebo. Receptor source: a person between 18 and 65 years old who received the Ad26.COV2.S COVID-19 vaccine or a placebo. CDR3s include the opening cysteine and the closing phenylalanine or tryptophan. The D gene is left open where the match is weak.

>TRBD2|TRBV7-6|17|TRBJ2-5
CASSTPETSGRWETQYF
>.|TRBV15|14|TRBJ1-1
CATSSGVVVTEAFF
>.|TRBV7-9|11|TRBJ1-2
CASSGSEGYTF
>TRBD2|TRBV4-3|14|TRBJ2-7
CASSPGLAGYEQYF
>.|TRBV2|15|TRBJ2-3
CASSFSRARTDTQYF
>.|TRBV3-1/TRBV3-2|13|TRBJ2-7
CARRQGSSYEQYF
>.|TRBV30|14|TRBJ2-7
CAWSYKWRVHEQYF
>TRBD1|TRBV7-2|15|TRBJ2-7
CASSLVVTGANEQYF
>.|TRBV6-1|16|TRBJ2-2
CASSGLPGHLGGELFF
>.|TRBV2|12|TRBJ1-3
CASSDPGAPIYF
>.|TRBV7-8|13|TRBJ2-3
CASRRLVSDTQYF
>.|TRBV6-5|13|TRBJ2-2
CASSYRALGELFF
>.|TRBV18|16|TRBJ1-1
CASSQYTLGEATEAFF
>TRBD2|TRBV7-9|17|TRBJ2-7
CASSLGGLAGISYEQYF
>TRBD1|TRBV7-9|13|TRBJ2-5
CASSLGTGQTQYF
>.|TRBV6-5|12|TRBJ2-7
CASSWTDGEQYF
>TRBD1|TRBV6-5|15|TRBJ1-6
CASSYFGTGGSPLHF
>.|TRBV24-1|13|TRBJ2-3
CATRGQSTDTQYF
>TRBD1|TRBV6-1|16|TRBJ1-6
CASSEATGQNNSPLHF
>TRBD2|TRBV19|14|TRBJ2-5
CASRLTSGKETQYF
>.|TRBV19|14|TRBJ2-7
CASSLAVPSYEQYF
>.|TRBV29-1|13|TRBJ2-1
CSVPRNSYNEQFF
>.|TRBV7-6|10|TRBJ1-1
CANTHTEAFF
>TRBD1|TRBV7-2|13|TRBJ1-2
CASSLTGVDGYTF
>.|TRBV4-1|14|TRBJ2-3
CASSQEESTDTQYF
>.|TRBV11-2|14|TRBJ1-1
CASSLNGGQGTAFF
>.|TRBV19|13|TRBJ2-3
CASSIWNTDTQYF
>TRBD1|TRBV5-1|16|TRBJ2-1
CASSLGWQGAFNEQFF
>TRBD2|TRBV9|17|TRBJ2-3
CASSVAYSGLAGDTQYF
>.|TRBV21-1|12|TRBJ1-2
CASNGAKTGYTF
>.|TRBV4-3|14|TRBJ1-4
CASSQVTRGEKLFF
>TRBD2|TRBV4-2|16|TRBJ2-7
CASSQDASGNSYEQYF
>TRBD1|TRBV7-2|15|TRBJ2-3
CASSLEDRVIDTQYF
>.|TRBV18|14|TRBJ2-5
CASSPDTVQETQYF
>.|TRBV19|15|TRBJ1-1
CASSNLGGQSTEAFF
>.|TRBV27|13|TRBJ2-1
CASSDTGYNEQFF
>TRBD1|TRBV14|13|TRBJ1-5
CASSQDRDQPQHF
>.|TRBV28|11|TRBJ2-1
CATNLVGEQFF
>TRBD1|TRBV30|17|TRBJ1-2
CAWALPSTGERNYGYTF
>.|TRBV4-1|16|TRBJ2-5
CASSQGRGARGETQYF
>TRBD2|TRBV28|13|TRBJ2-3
CASKRGGTDTQYF
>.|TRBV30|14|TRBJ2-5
CAWTLRGRGETQYF
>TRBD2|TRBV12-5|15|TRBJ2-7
CASGLVVSGMNEQYF
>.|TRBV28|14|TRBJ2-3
CASSSRSQADTQYF
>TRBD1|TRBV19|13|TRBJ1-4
CASTGTGREKLFF